This paragraph covers one T cell receptor beta chain sequence. The data stem from a study of cytomegalovirus exposure and HLA in healthy donors. Germline lookup yields CDR1 MNHNS and CDR2 SASEGT. With 7 bases clipped from V and 2 bases from J, the junction kept 6 bases outside the gene matches. This CDR3 region has 15 residues. The PCR had 60 Vbeta and 13 Jbeta primers. The table came from immunoSEQ multiplex PCR; TCRdb's copy has only in-frame clones and leaves some out. In the table there are 100,000 to 150,000 clones, about 80% of which are singletons. The receptor comes from a man younger than 35 in good health and CMV-seronegative. The J gene is TRBJ2-2, the V gene TRBV6-1, with TRBD1 matching 8 bases. The sequencing sample was made of PBMCs. CDR3 sequence: CASTGQGVNTGELFF. CDR3 nucleotide sequence: TGTGCCAGCACCGGACAGGGAGTAAACACCGGGGAGCTGTTTTTT.